The next 7 T cell receptor beta chains were all read from a single sample in a study of cytomegalovirus exposure and HLA in healthy donors. The PCR contained 60 Vbeta and 13 Jbeta primers. Some clones are missing from TCRdb's copy, which holds only in-frame ones; the method was immunoSEQ multiplex PCR. Of about 180,000 clones detected, approximately 80% appear once; the ten largest clones hold 4.9%. Material: PBMCs. These receptors all come from a woman aged 18 to 35 in good health and CMV-seropositive.

This chain links TRBV18 with TRBJ2-5; 7 bases match TRBD2. There are 16 residues in the CDR3. Looked up from germline, CDR1 is KGHSH and CDR2 is LQKENI. The J segment lost 2 bases and the V segment lost 5 bases, leaving 11 bases of the junction unmatched. The CDR3 spells CASSANSGGSQETQYF. CDR3 DNA: TGTGCCAGCTCAGCGAACTCGGGGGGATCTCAAGAGACCCAGTACTTC.

The chain uses TRBV7-9 and TRBJ2-7, with 8 nucleotides matching TRBD1. The CDR3 has 16 residues. The ends lost 2 bases at V and 1 base at J; junction bases unmatched: 7. The germline V gene has CDR1 SEHNR and CDR2 FQNEAQ (reference sequence). CDR3: CASSLNRDRISYEQYF. The CDR3 coding sequence is TGTGCCAGCAGCTTAAACCGGGACAGGATTTCCTACGAGCAGTACTTC. The variable domain in full, completed from reference TRBV7-9 and TRBJ2-7, reads DTGVSQNPRHKITKRGQNVTFRCDPISEHNRLYWYRQTLGQGPEFLTYFQNEAQLEKSRLLSDRFSAERPKGSFSTLEIQRTEQGDSAMYLCASSLNRDRISYEQYFGPGTRLTVT.

The chain couples TRBV19 to TRBJ1-6; D remains ambiguous. The germline gives CDR1 LNHDA, CDR2 SQIVND (reference sequence). CDR3 size: 13 residues. Between the trimmed V and J ends, which lost 5 bases and 10 bases, there was a span of 12 bases. The CDR3: CASSVDGRSPLHF. CDR3 coding DNA: TGTGCCAGTAGTGTGGATGGGCGATCACCCCTCCACTTT.

The V call is TRBV11-2, the J call TRBJ1-5; no clear D. The CDR3 length is 16 residues. CDR1 is SGHAT, CDR2 FQNNGV, per germline. The V and J ends lost 0 bases and 0 bases respectively, with 9 bases between them. This CDR3 reads CASSLDYEYSNQPQHF. CDR3 DNA: TGTGCCAGCAGCTTAGATTACGAGTATAGCAATCAGCCCCAGCATTTT.

DNA of the CDR3: TGTGCCAGCAGCCGGAGGTACCAAGAGACCCAGTACTTC. Protein product: CASSRRYQETQYF. The chain carries TRBV21-1 and TRBJ2-5; TRBD2 reflects the table's D call only, with no check against the DNA. TRBV21-1 constitutes a pseudogene. The CDR3 loop spans 13 amino acids.

The chain recombines TRBV18 with TRBJ1-2; D gene uncertain. V lost 2 bases to trimming and J lost 4 bases, with 17 bases between them. CDR1 KGHSH and CDR2 LQKENI come from the germline V gene. The CDR3 loop spans 16 amino acids. The CDR3 sequence: CASSPSGGQAGYGYTF. In nucleotides, the CDR3 is TGTGCCAGCTCACCATCTGGTGGCCAGGCGGGCTATGGCTACACCTTC.

A remark on this clone: Compared with germline, one end of the junction differs, possibly owing to a read error. The chain carries TRBV27 and TRBJ1-2; 8 bases fit TRBD1. The CDR3 extends over 14 amino acids. The germline gives CDR1 MNHEY, CDR2 SMNVEV (reference sequence). Here the CDR3 reads CASSLNGQGLLLFF. In DNA, the CDR3 is TGTGCCAGCAGTTTGAACGGACAGGGTCTCCTTTTGTTTTTC.